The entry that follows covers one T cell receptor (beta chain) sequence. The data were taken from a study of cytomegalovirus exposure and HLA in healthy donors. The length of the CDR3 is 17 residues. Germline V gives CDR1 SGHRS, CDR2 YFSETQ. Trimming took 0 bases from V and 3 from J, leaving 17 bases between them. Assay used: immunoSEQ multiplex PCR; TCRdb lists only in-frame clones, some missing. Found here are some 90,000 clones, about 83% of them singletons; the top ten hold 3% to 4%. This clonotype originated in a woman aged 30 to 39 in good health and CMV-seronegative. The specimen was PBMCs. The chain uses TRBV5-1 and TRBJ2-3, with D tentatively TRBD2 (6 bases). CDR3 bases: TGCGCCAGCAGCTTGGGGATCGCGGGGTCGGGGACAGATACGCAGTATTTT. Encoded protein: CASSLGIAGSGTDTQYF.